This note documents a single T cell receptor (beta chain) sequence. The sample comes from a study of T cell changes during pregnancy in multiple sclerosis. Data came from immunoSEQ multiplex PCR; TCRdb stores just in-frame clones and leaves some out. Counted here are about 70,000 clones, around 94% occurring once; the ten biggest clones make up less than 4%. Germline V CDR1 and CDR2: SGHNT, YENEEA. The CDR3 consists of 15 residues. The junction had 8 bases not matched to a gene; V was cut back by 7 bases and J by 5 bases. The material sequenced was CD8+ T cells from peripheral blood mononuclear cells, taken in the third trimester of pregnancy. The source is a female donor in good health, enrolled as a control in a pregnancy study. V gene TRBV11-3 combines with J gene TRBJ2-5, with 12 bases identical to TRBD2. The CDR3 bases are TGTGCCAGCACCTCTAGCGGGGGGGCGGGGGAGACCCAGTACTTC. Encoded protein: CASTSSGGAGETQYF.